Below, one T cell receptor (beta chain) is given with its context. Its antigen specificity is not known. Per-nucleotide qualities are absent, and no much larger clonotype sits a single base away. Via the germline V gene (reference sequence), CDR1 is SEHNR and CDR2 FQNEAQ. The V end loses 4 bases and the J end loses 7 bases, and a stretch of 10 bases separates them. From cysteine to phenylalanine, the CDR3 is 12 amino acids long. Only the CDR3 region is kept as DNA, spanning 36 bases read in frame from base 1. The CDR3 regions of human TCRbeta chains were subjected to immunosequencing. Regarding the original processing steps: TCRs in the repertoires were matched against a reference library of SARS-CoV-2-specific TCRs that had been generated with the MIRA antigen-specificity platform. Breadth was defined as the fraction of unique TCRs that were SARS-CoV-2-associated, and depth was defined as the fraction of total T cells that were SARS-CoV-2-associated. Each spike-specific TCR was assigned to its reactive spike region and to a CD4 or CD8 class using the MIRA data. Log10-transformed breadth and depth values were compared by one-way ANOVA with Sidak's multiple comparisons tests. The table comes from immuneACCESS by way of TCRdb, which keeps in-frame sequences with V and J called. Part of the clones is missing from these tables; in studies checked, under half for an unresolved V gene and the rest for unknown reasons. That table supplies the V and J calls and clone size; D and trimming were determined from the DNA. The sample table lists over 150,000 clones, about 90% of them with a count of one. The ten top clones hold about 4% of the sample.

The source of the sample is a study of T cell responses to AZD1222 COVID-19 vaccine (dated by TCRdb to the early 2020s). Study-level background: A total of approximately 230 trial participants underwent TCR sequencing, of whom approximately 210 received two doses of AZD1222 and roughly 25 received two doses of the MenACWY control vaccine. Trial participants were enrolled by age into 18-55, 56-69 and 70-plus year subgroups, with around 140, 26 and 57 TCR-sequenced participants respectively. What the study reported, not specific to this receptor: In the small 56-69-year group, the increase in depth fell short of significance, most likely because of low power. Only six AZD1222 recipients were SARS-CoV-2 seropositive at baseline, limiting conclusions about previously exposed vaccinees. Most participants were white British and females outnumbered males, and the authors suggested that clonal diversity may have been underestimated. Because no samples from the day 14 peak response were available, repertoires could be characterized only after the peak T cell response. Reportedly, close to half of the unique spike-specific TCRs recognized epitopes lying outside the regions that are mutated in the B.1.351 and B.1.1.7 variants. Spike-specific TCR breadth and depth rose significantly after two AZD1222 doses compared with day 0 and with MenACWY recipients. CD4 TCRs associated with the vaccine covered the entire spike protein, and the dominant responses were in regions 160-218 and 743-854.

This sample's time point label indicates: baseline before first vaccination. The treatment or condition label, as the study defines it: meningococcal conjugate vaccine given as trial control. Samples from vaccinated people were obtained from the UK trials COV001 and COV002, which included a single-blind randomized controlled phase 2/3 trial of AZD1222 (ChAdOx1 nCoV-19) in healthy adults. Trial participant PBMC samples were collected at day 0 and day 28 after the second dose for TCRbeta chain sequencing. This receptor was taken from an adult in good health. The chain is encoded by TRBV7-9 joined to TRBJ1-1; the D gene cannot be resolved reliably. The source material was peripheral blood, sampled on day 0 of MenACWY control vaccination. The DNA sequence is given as TGTGCCAGCAGCTCCAGCGGTATTGAAGCTTTCTTT. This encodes CASSSSGIEAFF. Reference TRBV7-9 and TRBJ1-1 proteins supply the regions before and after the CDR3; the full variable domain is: DTGVSQNPRHKITKRGQNVTFRCDPISEHNRLYWYRQTLGQGPEFLTYFQNEAQLEKSRLLSDRFSAERPKGSFSTLEIQRTEQGDSAMYLCASSSSGIEAFFGQGTRLTVV.